This TCR beta chain stems from a study of cytomegalovirus exposure and HLA in healthy donors. Study overall: Per a later analysis, the approximately 700 first-cohort and some 130 validation repertoires shared one platform.

Note on this clone: The antigen is unknown.

Study-wide points: The majority of TCR sequences were rare, yet some public TCRs appeared in many donors.

The repertoire was sequenced with immunoSEQ multiplex PCR; TCRdb's copy has only in-frame clones and lacks some. This table has 200,000 or so clones, approximately 87% appearing once. This TCR was recovered from a woman aged 18-29 years in good health and CMV-seronegative. Specimen: PBMCs.

In DNA form, the CDR3 reads TGTGCCTGGAGTGGGACTAGCCCAGATACGCAGTATTTT. It yields the protein CAWSGTSPDTQYF. The chain couples TRBV30 to TRBJ2-3, with 8 nucleotides matching TRBD2. With 1 base clipped from V and 4 bases from J, the junction kept 1 base outside the gene matches. There are 13 residues in the CDR3. Germline V lookup: CDR1 GTSNPN, CDR2 SVGIG (reference sequence).